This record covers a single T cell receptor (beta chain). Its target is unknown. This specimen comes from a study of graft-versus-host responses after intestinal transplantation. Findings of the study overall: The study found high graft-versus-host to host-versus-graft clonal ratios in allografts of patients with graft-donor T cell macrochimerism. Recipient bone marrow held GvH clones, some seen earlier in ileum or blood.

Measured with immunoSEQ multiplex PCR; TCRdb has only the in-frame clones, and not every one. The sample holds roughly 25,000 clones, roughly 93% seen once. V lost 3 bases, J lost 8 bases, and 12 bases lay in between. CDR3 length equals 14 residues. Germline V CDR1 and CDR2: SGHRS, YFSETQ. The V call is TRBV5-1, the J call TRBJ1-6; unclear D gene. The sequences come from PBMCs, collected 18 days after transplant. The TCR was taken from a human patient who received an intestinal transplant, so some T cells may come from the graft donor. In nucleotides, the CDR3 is TGCGCCAGCAGCTATGGTGGGGTTGATTCACCCCTCCACTTT. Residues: CASSYGGVDSPLHF.